There are a few counts of the clone carrying this T cell receptor beta chain. The source of the sample is a study of blood T cell repertoires in COVID-19. In the study overall: Acute and convalescent COVID-19 samples came from the United States, Italy and Spain. PBMCs, B-cell-depleted T cells, or T cells were the source of the cDNA or gDNA that made up the material.

Looked up from germline, CDR1 is LGHDT and CDR2 is YNNKEL (reference sequence). This CDR3 spans 14 amino acids. V lost 4 bases and J lost 7; bases outside the gene matches: 7. Produced via immunoSEQ multiplex PCR; TCRdb's table is partial and in-frame only. The data show over 200,000 clones, 86% seen once. Individuals in the exposed group had encountered a COVID-19 case within 2 weeks preceding study entry. The clonotype was recovered from a woman in her twenties or thirties who had been exposed to COVID-19. This sequence joins TRBV3-1 (or the pseudogene TRBV3-2) and TRBJ1-3, with 7 bases matching TRBD1. Input material: PBMCs or T cells enriched from blood (not recorded which). CDR3 residues: CASSLSTGFNTIYF. For the CDR3, the DNA is TGTGCCAGCAGCCTATCGACAGGGTTTAACACCATATATTTT.